The TCR beta chain under discussion was sequenced for a study of STAT5B mutations in CD4+ large granular lymphocyte leukemia. Study details: Among healthy donors, a particular HLA allele went with more CDR3 'QG' motifs. Overall study results and limits: Without putative leukemic clones, patient CD4-sorted repertoires remained more clonal than healthy CD4+ repertoires.

Data came from immunoSEQ multiplex PCR; TCRdb stores just in-frame clones and leaves some out. The sample lists some 30,000 clones, 85% seen once, with roughly 4.3% in the top ten. A remark on this clone: As yet, its antigen is unknown.

The V gene lost 8 bases and the J gene lost 0 bases, with 14 bases spanning the gap. CDR1 and CDR2 from the germline V gene are MNHEY and SVGAGI. The CDR3 length is 14 residues. The V and J genes are TRBV6-5 and TRBJ2-7; TRBD2 is a possible D gene (6 bases). This TCR came from a human donor in good health. Specimen: CD4+ T cells from blood buffy coats. CDR3 DNA sequence: TGTGCCAGCCGACCGGACGGGAGCTCCTACGAGCAGTACTTC. This encodes CASRPDGSSYEQYF.